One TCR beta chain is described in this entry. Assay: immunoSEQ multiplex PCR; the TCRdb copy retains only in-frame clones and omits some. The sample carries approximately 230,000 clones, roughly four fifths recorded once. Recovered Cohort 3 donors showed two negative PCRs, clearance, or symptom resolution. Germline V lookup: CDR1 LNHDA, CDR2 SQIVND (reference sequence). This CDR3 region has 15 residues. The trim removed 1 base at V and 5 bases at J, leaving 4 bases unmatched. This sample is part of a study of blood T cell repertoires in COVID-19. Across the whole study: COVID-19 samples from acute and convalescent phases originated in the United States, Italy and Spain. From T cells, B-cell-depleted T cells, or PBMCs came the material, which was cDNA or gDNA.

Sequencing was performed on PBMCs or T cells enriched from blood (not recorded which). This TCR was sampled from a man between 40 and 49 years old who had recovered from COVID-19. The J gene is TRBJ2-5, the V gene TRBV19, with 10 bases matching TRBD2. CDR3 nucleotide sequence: TGTGCCAGTAGTATAGGAGCGGGAGGGCTGGAGACCCAGTACTTC. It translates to CASSIGAGGLETQYF.